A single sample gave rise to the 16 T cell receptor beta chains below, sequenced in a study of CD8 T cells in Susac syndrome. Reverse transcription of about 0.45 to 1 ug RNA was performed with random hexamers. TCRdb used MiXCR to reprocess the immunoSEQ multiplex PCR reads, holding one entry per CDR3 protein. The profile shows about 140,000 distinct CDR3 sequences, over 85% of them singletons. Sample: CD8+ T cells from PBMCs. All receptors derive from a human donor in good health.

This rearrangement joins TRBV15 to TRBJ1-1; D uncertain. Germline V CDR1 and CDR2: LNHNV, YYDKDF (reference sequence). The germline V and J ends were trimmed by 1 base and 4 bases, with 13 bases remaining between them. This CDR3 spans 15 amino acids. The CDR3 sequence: CATSRVRRSGTEAFF. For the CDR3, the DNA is TGTGCCACCAGCAGAGTTCGTAGATCGGGCACTGAAGCTTTCTTT.

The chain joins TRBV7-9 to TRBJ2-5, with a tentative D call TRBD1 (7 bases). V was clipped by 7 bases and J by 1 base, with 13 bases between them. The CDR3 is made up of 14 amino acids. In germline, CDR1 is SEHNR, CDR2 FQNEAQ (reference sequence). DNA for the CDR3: TGTGCCAGCACTCCCAGGGGGGTCCAAGAGACCCAGTACTTC. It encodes CASTPRGVQETQYF.

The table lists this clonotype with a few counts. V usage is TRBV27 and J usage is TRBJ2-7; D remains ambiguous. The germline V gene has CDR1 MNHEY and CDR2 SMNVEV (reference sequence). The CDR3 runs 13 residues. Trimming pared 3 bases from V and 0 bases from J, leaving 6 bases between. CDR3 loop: CASSFGVSYEQYF. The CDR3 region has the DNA TGTGCCAGCAGTTTTGGGGTCTCCTACGAGCAGTACTTC.

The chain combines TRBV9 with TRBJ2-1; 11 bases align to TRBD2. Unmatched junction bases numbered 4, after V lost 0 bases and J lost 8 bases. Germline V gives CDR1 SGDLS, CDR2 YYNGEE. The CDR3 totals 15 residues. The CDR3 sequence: CASSVGSGRVYEQFF. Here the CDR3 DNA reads TGTGCCAGCAGCGTAGGTAGCGGGAGGGTATATGAGCAGTTCTTC.

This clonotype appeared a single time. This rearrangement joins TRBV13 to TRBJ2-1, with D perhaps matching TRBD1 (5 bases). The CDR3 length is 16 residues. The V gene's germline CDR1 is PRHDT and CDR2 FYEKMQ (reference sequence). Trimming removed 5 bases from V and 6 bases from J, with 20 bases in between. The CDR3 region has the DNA TGTGCCAGCAGCATCACAGGAACAAGATACGGCAATGAGCAGTTCTTC. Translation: CASSITGTRYGNEQFF.

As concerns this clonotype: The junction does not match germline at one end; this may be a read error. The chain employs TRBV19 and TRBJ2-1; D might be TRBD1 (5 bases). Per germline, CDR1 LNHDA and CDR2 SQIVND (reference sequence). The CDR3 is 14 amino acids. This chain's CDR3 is CASSIEDTVNEQFF. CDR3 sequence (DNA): TGTGCCAGTAGCATAGAGGACACGGTCAATGAGCAGTTCTTC. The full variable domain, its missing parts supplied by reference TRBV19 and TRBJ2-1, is DGGITQSPKYLFRKEGQNVTLSCEQNLNHDAMYWYRQDPGQGLRLIYYSQIVNDFQKGDIAEGYSVSREKKESFPLTVTSAQKNPTAFYLCASSIEDTVNEQFFGPGTRLTVL.

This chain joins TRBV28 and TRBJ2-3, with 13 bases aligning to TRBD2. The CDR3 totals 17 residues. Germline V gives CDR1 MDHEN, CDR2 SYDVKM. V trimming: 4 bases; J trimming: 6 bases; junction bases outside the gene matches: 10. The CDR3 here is CASSSASTSGRGDTQYF. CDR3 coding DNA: TGTGCCAGCAGTTCCGCATCTACTAGCGGGAGGGGGGATACGCAGTATTTT.

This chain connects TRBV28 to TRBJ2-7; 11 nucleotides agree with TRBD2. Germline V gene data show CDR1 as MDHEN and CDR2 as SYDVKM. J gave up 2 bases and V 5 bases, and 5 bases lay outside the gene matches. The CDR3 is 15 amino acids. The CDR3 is CASSLGTSGTYEQYF. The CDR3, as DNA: TGTGCCAGCAGTCTCGGGACTAGCGGAACCTACGAGCAGTACTTC.

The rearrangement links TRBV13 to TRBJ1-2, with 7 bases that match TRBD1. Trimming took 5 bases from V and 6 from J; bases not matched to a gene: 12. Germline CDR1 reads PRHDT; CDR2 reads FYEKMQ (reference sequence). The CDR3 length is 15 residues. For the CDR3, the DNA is TGTGCCAGCAGCACGGGTAGACAGGGTGTTAATGGCTACACCTTC. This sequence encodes CASSTGRQGVNGYTF.

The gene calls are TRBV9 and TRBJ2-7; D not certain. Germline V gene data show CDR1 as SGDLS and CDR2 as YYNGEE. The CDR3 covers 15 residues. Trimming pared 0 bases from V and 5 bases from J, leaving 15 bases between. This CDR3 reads CASSVGPLGVHEQYF. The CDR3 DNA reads TGTGCCAGCAGCGTAGGCCCTCTAGGTGTCCACGAGCAGTACTTC.

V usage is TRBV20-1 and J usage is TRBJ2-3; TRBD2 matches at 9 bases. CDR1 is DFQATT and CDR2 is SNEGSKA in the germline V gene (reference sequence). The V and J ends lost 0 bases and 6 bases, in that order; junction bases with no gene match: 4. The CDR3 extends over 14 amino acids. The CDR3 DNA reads TGCAGTGCTAGAGATGTAGCGGGAGCGGATACGCAGTATTTT. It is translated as CSARDVAGADTQYF.

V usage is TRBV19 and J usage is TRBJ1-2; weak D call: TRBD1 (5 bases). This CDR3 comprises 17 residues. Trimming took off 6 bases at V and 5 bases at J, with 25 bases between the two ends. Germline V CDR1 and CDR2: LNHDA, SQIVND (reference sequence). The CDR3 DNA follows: TGTGCCAGTAGGGCCCGGGACGAAGCCGTACCACCGTATGGCTACACCTTC. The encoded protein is CASRARDEAVPPYGYTF.

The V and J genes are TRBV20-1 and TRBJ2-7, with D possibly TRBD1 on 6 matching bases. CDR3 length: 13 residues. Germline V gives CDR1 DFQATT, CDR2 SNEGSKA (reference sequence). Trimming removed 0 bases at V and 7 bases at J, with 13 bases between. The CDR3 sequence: CSARDGGHVEQYF. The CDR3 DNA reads TGCAGTGCTAGAGATGGGGGACACGTAGAGCAGTACTTC.

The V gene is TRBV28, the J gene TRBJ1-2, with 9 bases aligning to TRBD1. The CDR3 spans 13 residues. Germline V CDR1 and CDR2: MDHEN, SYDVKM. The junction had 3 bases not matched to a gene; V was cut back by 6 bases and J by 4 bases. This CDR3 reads CASSPTGGYGYTF. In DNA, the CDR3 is TGTGCCAGCAGCCCGACAGGGGGCTATGGCTACACCTTC.

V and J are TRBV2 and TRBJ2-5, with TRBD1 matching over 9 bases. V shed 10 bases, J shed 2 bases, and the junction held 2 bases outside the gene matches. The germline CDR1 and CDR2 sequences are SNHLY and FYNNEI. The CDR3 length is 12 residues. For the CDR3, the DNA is TGTGCCACTGACAGGGGGCAAGAGACCCAGTACTTC. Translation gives CATDRGQETQYF.

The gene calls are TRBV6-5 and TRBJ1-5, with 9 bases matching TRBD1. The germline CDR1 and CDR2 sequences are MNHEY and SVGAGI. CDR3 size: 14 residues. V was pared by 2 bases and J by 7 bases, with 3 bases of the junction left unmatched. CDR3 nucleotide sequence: TGTGCCAGCAGTTACCGGACAGGGGCCCAGCCCCAGCATTTT. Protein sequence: CASSYRTGAQPQHF.